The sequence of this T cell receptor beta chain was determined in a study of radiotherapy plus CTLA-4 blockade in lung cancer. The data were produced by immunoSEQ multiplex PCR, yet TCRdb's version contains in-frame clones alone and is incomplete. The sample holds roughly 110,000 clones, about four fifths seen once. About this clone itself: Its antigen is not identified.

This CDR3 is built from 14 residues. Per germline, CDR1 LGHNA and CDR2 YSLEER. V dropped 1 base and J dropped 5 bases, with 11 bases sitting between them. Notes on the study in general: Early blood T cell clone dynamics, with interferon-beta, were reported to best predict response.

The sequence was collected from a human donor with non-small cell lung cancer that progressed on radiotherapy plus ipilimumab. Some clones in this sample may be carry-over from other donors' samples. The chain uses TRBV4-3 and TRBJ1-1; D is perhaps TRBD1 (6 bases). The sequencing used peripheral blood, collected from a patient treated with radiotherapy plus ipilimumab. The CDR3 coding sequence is TGCGCCAGCAGCCAAGGCGGGGGCGGAACTGAAGCTTTCTTT. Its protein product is CASSQGGGGTEAFF.